Below, one TCR beta chain is given with its context. The V end was cut by 3 bases, the J end by 9 bases, with 11 bases between. The CDR3 is 12 amino acids. The sample originates from a study of Ad26.COV2.S vaccination and SARS-CoV-2 variants. Only in-frame clones appear in the TCRdb table, and some are missing; sequencing was by immunoSEQ multiplex PCR. The sample records some 350,000 clones, about 90% being singletons. The material was peripheral blood, obtained after recovery from COVID-19. V gene TRBV12-3 or TRBV12-4 combines with J gene TRBJ2-5; D gene uncertain. The receptor was derived from a human donor who had recovered from COVID-19. CDR3 sequence (DNA): TGTGCCAGCAGTTTTGCCCCGGATCCCCAGTACTTC. Translated: CASSFAPDPQYF.